The clone carrying this T cell receptor (beta chain) was detected ten times or more. What it binds is unknown. The sample originates from a study of T cells in Graves' hyperthyroidism and ophthalmopathy. Broader study findings: Most clonotypes expanded in thyroid above 0.001 were likewise present in blood.

Using RNA transcripts as the source, TCR beta CDR3 regions were amplified. The study used the HTBI primer set for a first-round RT-PCR of the TCR CDR3. TCRdb reprocessed the multiplex PCR reads with MiXCR, giving one entry per CDR3 protein. The sample holds 500,000 or so distinct CDR3 sequences; more than 15% are singletons and the top ten take roughly a sixth. Looked up from germline, CDR1 is SGHTA and CDR2 is FQGNSA. V was trimmed by 1 base and J by 2 bases, leaving 8 bases between them. The CDR3 extends over 14 amino acids. The TCR originated in a woman aged 18-29 years with Graves' ophthalmopathy. The sequenced material came from blood. The chain joins TRBV7-2 to TRBJ1-2; the D is unclear. As DNA, the CDR3 is TGTGCCAGCAGCTTAGTCGAAGGAAACTATGGCTACACCTTC. Residues: CASSLVEGNYGYTF.